The present TCR beta chain was sequenced within a study of early T cells in non-severe SARS-CoV-2 infection. CDR3 size: 12 residues. V was clipped by 2 bases and J by 6 bases, with 8 bases between them. Per the germline V gene, CDR1 is PRHDT and CDR2 is FYEKMQ (reference sequence). This clonotype came up a few times. The protocol attached unique molecular identifiers to individual cDNA molecules. MiXCR, run by TCRdb on the 5' RACE reads, gives a single entry per CDR3 protein. The table shows roughly 60,000 distinct CDR3 sequences, with around 13% occurring only once. The material sequenced was whole blood. J is TRBJ2-7 and V is TRBV13; D ambiguous. This sequence originates from an adult who was a healthcare worker with PCR-confirmed SARS-CoV-2 infection or an uninfected control (not recorded which). Here the CDR3 reads CASSLLGSEQYF. The CDR3, as DNA: TGTGCCAGCAGCTTACTGGGTAGCGAGCAGTACTTC.